The rows below give T cell receptor beta chains drawn from one sample of a study of PD-L1 blockade in urothelial cancer. Measured with immunoSEQ multiplex PCR; TCRdb has only the in-frame clones, and not every one. The data contain some 74,000 clones, around 85% of them singletons. The sample consisted of PBMCs, taken around atezolizumab (anti-PD-L1) treatment. These receptor sequences come from a man in his forties with urothelial cancer. CDR3s leave out the opening cysteine and the closing phenylalanine or tryptophan. Clone size appears in some rows only: once, few, many, or a class for an expanded clone.

.,TRBV19,TRBJ1-1,ASNTQGAVTEAF
.,TRBV5-1,TRBJ2-7,ASSLGGLAGDRIMY
few,TRBV30,TRBJ1-3,AWSVTGGNTIY
.,TRBV7-3,TRBJ1-1,ASSLGGQGRTEAF
.,TRBV6-5,TRBJ2-7,ASSYGSLGGSYEQY
.,TRBV28,TRBJ1-5,ASGSGQSSNQPQH
.,TRBV9,TRBJ1-3,ASSVEGQGSGNTIY
.,TRBV7-2,TRBJ2-7,ASSFPTGGQGPYEQY
.,TRBV7-2,TRBJ2-5,ASSLEPGVTQY
.,TRBV11-2,TRBJ1-2,ASSPGGAYNYGYT
.,TRBV29-1,TRBJ1-2,SVKADVYGYT
.,TRBV29-1,TRBJ2-2,SVVGARLTGELF
.,TRBV9,TRBJ1-3,ASSVASAAGNTIY
.,TRBV28,TRBJ2-7,ASSFTGTAYEQY
.,TRBV4-2,TRBJ2-1,ASSSSWGGTGNEQF
.,TRBV7-2,TRBJ2-1,ASSYTSWEQF